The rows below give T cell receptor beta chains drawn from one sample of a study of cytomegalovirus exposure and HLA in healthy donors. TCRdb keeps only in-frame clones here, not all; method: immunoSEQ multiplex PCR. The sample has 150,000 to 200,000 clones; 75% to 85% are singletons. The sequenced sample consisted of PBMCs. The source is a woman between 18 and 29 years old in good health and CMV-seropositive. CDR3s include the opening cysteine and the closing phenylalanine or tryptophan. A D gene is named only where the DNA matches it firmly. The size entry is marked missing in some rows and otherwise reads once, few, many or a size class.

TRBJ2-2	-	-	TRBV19	CASNRHRDTGELFF	TGTGCCAGTAACAGACACCGCGACACCGGGGAGCTGTTTTTT
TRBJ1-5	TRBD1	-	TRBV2	CASSKDRDQPQHF	TGTGCCAGCAGTAAAGACAGGGATCAGCCCCAGCATTTT
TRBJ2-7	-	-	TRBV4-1	CASSQDRVQYF	TGCGCCAGCAGCCAAGATAGAGTGCAGTACTTC
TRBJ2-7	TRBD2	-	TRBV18	CASSPPGLAGGYYEQYF	TGTGCCAGCTCACCCCCCGGACTAGCGGGGGGGTATTACGAGCAGTACTTC
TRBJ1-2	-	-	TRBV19	CASTQRDYGYTF	TGTGCCAGTACCCAGAGGGACTATGGCTACACCTTC
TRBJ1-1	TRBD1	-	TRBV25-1	CASIPDWGQGLTEAFF	TGTGCCAGCATCCCCGACTGGGGACAGGGGTTGACTGAAGCTTTCTTT
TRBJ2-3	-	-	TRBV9	CASSPRLGTDTQYF	TGTGCCAGCAGCCCTCGACTAGGTACAGATACGCAGTATTTT
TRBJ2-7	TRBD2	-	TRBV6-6	CASSYSSGGAPYEQYF	TGTGCCAGCAGTTACTCTAGCGGGGGGGCCCCCTACGAGCAGTACTTC
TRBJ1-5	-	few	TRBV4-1	CASSQESENRGSNQPQHF	TGCGCCAGCAGCCAAGAGTCCGAAAATAGGGGTAGCAATCAGCCCCAGCATTTT
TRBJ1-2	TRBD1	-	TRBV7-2	CASSQGDYGYTF	TGTGCCAGCAGTCAGGGGGACTATGGCTACACCTTC
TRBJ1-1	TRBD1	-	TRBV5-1	CASSSGTGGTEAFF	TGCGCCAGCAGCTCCGGGACAGGGGGCACTGAAGCTTTCTTT